This T cell receptor (beta chain) emerged from a study of T cells in Graves' hyperthyroidism and ophthalmopathy. Study-wide background: Once the initial diagnosis was made, peripheral blood was obtained before any treatment.

TCR beta CDR3 region amplification was performed from RNA transcripts. First-round RT-PCR of the TCR CDR3 relied on the HTBI primer set. TCRdb called the multiplex PCR reads again in MiXCR, with one record for every CDR3 protein. The sample carries over 700,000 distinct CDR3 sequences, 38% recorded once. Each patient was aged 18 to 65 and had newly diagnosed hyperthyroidism of under 2 months' duration. Source material for PBMCs was 9 to 10 ml fresh peripheral blood. The CDR3 covers 16 residues. From germline, CDR1 is MGHRA and CDR2 YSYEKL. V gave up 4 bases and J gave up 0 bases; unmatched junction bases: 8.

The TCR sequence derives from a man aged 18 to 30 with Graves' hyperthyroidism. Sample: blood. The chain combines TRBV4-1 with TRBJ1-1; 7 nucleotides line up with TRBD1. The CDR3 protein is CASSRVTGTVNTEAFF. Here the CDR3 DNA reads TGCGCCAGCAGCCGCGTTACCGGGACAGTGAACACTGAAGCTTTCTTT.